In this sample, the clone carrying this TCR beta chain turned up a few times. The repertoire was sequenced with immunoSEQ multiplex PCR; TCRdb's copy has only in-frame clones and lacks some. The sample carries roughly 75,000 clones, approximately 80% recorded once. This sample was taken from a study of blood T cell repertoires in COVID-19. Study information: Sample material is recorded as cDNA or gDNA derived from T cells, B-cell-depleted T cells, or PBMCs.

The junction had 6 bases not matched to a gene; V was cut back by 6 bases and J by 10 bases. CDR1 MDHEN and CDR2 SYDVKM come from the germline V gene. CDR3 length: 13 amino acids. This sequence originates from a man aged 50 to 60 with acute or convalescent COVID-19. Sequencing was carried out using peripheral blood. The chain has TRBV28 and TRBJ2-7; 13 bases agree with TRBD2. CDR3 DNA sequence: TGTGCCAGCAGATCCGGACTAGCGGGGGACCAGTACTTC. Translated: CASRSGLAGDQYF.